These T cell receptor beta chains were read from a single sample in a study of patients and donors after allogeneic stem cell transplantation. TCRdb analysed the RT-PCR reads with MiXCR anew, one entry per CDR3 protein. The data show over 400,000 distinct CDR3 sequences, around 16% seen once. Sequencing used blood, either unsorted or a sorted T cell fraction (not recorded which). The receptors derive from a human donor who was either an allogeneic HSCT recipient or a stem cell or donor lymphocyte infusion donor (not recorded which). It is not recorded whose cells these are; they may come from a transplant donor. The CDR3 runs from the conserved cysteine through the conserved F or W. A D gene is named only where the DNA matches it firmly. Size is stated for part of the rows, as once, few or many counts, or as a class when the clone is expanded.

CDR3nt: TGTGCCACCTCCGGGCTCCAAGAGACCCAGTACTTC
CDR3aa: CATSGLQETQYF
abundance: .
j_gene: TRBJ2-5
v_gene: TRBV7-9
d_gene: .

CDR3nt: TGCGCCAGCAGCTTGGAACAGGGGTACGAGCAGTACTTC
CDR3aa: CASSLEQGYEQYF
abundance: many
j_gene: TRBJ2-7
v_gene: TRBV5-1
d_gene: TRBD1

CDR3nt: TGTGCCAGCAGCTGGATATCACCGGGACAGGGGGCTCGGACCCAGTACTTC
CDR3aa: CASSWISPGQGARTQYF
abundance: .
j_gene: TRBJ2-5
v_gene: TRBV5-6
d_gene: TRBD1

CDR3nt: TGTGCCATCAGTCGTTCCGAATTGGACTACGAGCAGTACTTC
CDR3aa: CAISRSELDYEQYF
abundance: few
j_gene: TRBJ2-7
v_gene: TRBV10-3
d_gene: .

CDR3nt: TGCGCCAGCAGCCCACAGGGGACCTCCTACGAGCAGTACTTC
CDR3aa: CASSPQGTSYEQYF
abundance: .
j_gene: TRBJ2-7
v_gene: TRBV5-1
d_gene: TRBD1

CDR3nt: TGTGCCAGCAGTTACTCCACTAGCCCCGTCTACACCGGGGAGCTGTTTTTT
CDR3aa: CASSYSTSPVYTGELFF
abundance: few
j_gene: TRBJ2-2
v_gene: TRBV6-5
d_gene: .

CDR3nt: TGTGCCAGCAGCTTAATACAGGCGCAAGAGACCCAGTACTTC
CDR3aa: CASSLIQAQETQYF
abundance: few
j_gene: TRBJ2-5
v_gene: TRBV7-9
d_gene: .

CDR3nt: TGTGCCAGCTCACCACGAACAGGGACCATAAATAATTCACCCCTCCACTTT
CDR3aa: CASSPRTGTINNSPLHF
abundance: .
j_gene: TRBJ1-6
v_gene: TRBV18
d_gene: .

CDR3nt: TGTGCCAGCAGTCGGGTGGGACACAATCAGCCCCAGCATTTT
CDR3aa: CASSRVGHNQPQHF
abundance: few
j_gene: TRBJ1-5
v_gene: TRBV27
d_gene: .

CDR3nt: TGCAGTGCTCTGAAGAGGGGGAGCACAGATACGCAGTATTTT
CDR3aa: CSALKRGSTDTQYF
abundance: .
j_gene: TRBJ2-3
v_gene: TRBV20-1
d_gene: .

CDR3nt: TGTGCCAGCGGTGGGCCCTACGAGCAGTACTTC
CDR3aa: CASGGPYEQYF
abundance: many
j_gene: TRBJ2-7
v_gene: TRBV27
d_gene: .